Listed here are 21 T cell receptor beta chains from one sample, sequenced in a study of T-cell memory formation after mild COVID-19. TCRdb passed the 5' RACE reads through MiXCR, listing each CDR3 protein once. The sample carries 250,000 to 350,000 distinct CDR3 sequences, approximately 19% recorded once. Material: PBMCs or a T cell subset sorted from them (not recorded which). These TCRs come from a man in his late teens or twenties who had mild COVID-19 (a few samples of this study predate the infection). Cell type and time point are not known.

This clonotype was seen more than once but under ten times. The chain couples TRBV6-2 or TRBV6-3 to TRBJ2-5; tentatively, D is TRBD1 (5 bases). The CDR3 is 12 residues long. V was shortened by 5 bases and J by 5 bases, with 9 bases between the two germline ends. Germline values: CDR1 MNHEY, CDR2 SVGEGT. In nucleotides, the CDR3 is TGTGCCAGCAGTACGACAGCGGAGACCCAGTACTTC. Translated: CASSTTAETQYF.

The V call is TRBV5-1, the J call TRBJ2-1; 10 bases align to TRBD1. This CDR3 comprises 16 residues. Unmatched junction bases numbered 5, after V lost 5 bases and J lost 0 bases. Germline CDR1 SGHRS, CDR2 YFSETQ. The CDR3 sequence is CASRGGTGDSYNEQFF. In DNA form, the CDR3 reads TGCGCCAGCAGAGGGGGGACAGGGGACTCCTACAATGAGCAGTTCTTC.

In this sample, this clonotype turned up a few times. CDR3 nucleotides: TGCGCCAGCAGCTTGGACAGGGGACAGTACTTC. It translates to CASSLDRGQYF. This sequence joins TRBV5-1 and TRBJ2-7; TRBD1 matches 7 bases. This CDR3 is 11 amino acids long. The V and J ends lost 0 bases and 10 bases, in that order; junction bases with no gene match: 1. Germline-derived CDR1 and CDR2 are SGHRS and YFSETQ.

The chain carries TRBV11-1 and TRBJ2-5; TRBD2 is a possible D gene (5 bases). Germline V gene lookup returns CDR1 SGHAT and CDR2 FQDESV (reference sequence). This CDR3 spans 15 amino acids. V lost 11 bases and J lost 5, with 24 bases in between. CDR3 region: CAYLNDRDCGETQYF. Written as DNA, the CDR3 is TGTGCCTACCTAAACGACCGAGACTGCGGGGAGACCCAGTACTTC.

This clonotype was counted a few times. The chain combines TRBV7-2 with TRBJ2-1; TRBD2 aligns across 8 bases. The V segment lost 5 bases and the J segment 4 bases; nucleotides outside the gene matches: 7. This CDR3 has 15 residues. CDR1 and CDR2 from the germline V gene are SGHTA and FQGNSA. CDR3 sequence (DNA): TGTGCCAGCAGCCTACTAGCGGTTACGTACAATGAGCAGTTCTTC. This codes for CASSLLAVTYNEQFF.

The chain combines TRBV7-2 with TRBJ2-3; D assignment may be TRBD1 or TRBD2 (6 bases each). This CDR3 is 14 amino acids long. Germline V CDR1 and CDR2: SGHTA, FQGNSA. Deletions cut 6 bases from V and 1 base from J, with 11 bases between. The CDR3 sequence: CASREEGGTDTQYF. For the CDR3, the DNA is TGTGCCAGCAGGGAGGAGGGGGGCACAGATACGCAGTATTTT.

This chain links TRBV6-5 with TRBJ2-5; 7 nucleotides align to TRBD1. The CDR3 is 14 residues long. V lost 6 bases to trimming and J lost 1 base; unmatched junction nucleotides: 5. Germline-derived CDR1 and CDR2 are MNHEY and SVGAGI. CDR3 in DNA: TGTGCCAGCAGCCGACAGGGACCCCAAGAGACCCAGTACTTC. It encodes CASSRQGPQETQYF.

The genes are TRBV10-3 and TRBJ2-2; the D call may be TRBD1 or TRBD2 (5 bases each). This CDR3 is built from 14 residues. Germline V gives CDR1 ENHRY, CDR2 SYGVKD. Trimming stripped 5 bases from V and 6 bases from J, with 13 bases between. The CDR3 DNA is TGTGCCATCAGTACCCAGGGAGCGGCCGGGGAGCTGTTTTTT. Its translation: CAISTQGAAGELFF.

This clonotype was picked up a small number of times. The chain recombines TRBV6-5 with TRBJ2-5; D could derive from TRBD1 or TRBD2 (5 bases each). The germline gives CDR1 MNHEY, CDR2 SVGAGI. CDR3 size: 14 residues. The ends were cut back, 6 bases at V and 4 bases at J, with 15 bases in the middle. CDR3 loop: CASSPGAAGETQYF. The DNA for the CDR3 is TGTGCCAGCAGCCCCGGGGCAGCTGGAGAGACCCAGTACTTC.

This chain links TRBV5-1 with TRBJ1-1; 7 bases fit TRBD1. This CDR3 has 14 residues. Germline trimming cut 5 bases from V and 4 bases from J; bases unmatched to any gene: 8. Germline V CDR1 and CDR2: SGHRS, YFSETQ. Here the CDR3 DNA reads TGCGCCAGCAGTCGAACAGGGGACCCCACTGAAGCTTTCTTT. Amino acid sequence: CASSRTGDPTEAFF.

This clonotype has only a few counts. This rearrangement joins TRBV5-4 to TRBJ2-3, with D maybe TRBD2 (6 bases). This CDR3 comprises 15 residues. Germline V gene lookup returns CDR1 SGHNT and CDR2 YYREEE (reference sequence). Trimming shortened V by 3 bases and J by 2 bases, and 13 bases separated the two germline ends. The CDR3 here is CASSSRSRDTDTQYF. For the CDR3, the DNA is TGTGCCAGCAGCTCCCGTTCGCGGGACACAGATACGCAGTATTTT.

V gene TRBV7-2 combines with J gene TRBJ1-5; D is ambiguous. This CDR3 is built from 12 residues. V was clipped by 2 bases and J by 5 bases, with 4 bases between them. The germline V gene has CDR1 SGHTA and CDR2 FQGNSA. Written as DNA, the CDR3 is TGTGCCAGCAGCTTACGGGATCAGCCCCAGCATTTT. Protein product: CASSLRDQPQHF.

V gene TRBV7-8 combines with J gene TRBJ1-4; D uncertain. The CDR3 has 14 residues. Germline CDR1 is SGHVS and CDR2 is FQNEAQ. V shed 5 bases and J shed 12 bases, with 19 bases lying between them. The CDR3 here is CASSRSQLGNELFF. The DNA of the CDR3 is TGTGCCAGCAGCCGATCTCAACTGGGGAACGAACTGTTTTTT.

This clonotype was recorded many times. This chain links TRBV12-3 or TRBV12-4 with TRBJ2-2; the D is unclear. V was shortened by 7 bases and J by 1 base, with 13 bases between the two germline ends. The CDR3 consists of 15 residues. CDR3 in amino acids: CASTSRALNTGELFF. DNA of the CDR3: TGTGCCAGCACCTCCCGGGCCCTGAACACCGGGGAGCTGTTTTTT.

CDR3 DNA: TGCGCCAGCAGCTCGGCCGGGACAGGGAATGAGCAGTTCTTC. It is translated as CASSSAGTGNEQFF. J is TRBJ2-1 and V is TRBV5-1, with 9 bases that match TRBD1. The CDR3 contains 14 residues. Germline V gene lookup returns CDR1 SGHRS and CDR2 YFSETQ. Losses at the gene ends were 3 bases for V and 7 bases for J; bases not matched to a gene: 5.

The chain carries TRBV3-1 and TRBJ1-5; the D is unclear. The germline gives CDR1 LGHDT, CDR2 YNNKEL (reference sequence). This CDR3 is 14 amino acids long. The V end was cut by 3 bases, the J end by 2 bases, with 8 bases between. CDR3 sequence reads: CASSQMTGNQPQHF. CDR3 DNA sequence: TGTGCCAGCAGCCAGATGACGGGCAATCAGCCCCAGCATTTT.

V gene TRBV6-4 combines with J gene TRBJ1-1; TRBD1 agrees at 7 bases. The J segment lost 1 base and the V segment lost 5 bases, leaving 7 bases of the junction unmatched. Germline V gene data show CDR1 as MRHNA and CDR2 as SNTAGT. The CDR3 covers 15 residues. In DNA, the CDR3 is TGTGCCAGCAGTCCAAGAGGGGGCGAGAACACTGAAGCTTTCTTT. Translated, it gives CASSPRGGENTEAFF.

The gene calls are TRBV9 and TRBJ1-4, with 8 nucleotides matching TRBD1. The CDR3 runs 15 residues. V was pared by 4 bases and J by 3 bases, with 5 bases of the junction left unmatched. Germline V gene data show CDR1 as SGDLS and CDR2 as YYNGEE. CDR3 DNA sequence: TGTGCCAGCAGCCCGACAGGGGCGGCTAATGAAAAACTGTTTTTT. Protein: CASSPTGAANEKLFF.

V gene TRBV18 combines with J gene TRBJ2-3; 8 bases agree with TRBD2. The CDR3 runs to 17 residues. From germline, CDR1 is KGHSH and CDR2 LQKENI. After removal of 8 bases from V and 2 bases from J, the junction contained 15 bases not matched to a gene. CDR3 protein: CASNQLGGGLNTDTQYF. The DNA of the CDR3 is TGTGCCAGCAATCAACTAGGCGGGGGGTTGAACACAGATACGCAGTATTTT.

This sequence joins TRBV9 and TRBJ1-6, with 8 bases fitting TRBD1. The CDR3 has 15 amino acids. Germline V gene data show CDR1 as SGDLS and CDR2 as YYNGEE. V lost 4 bases, J lost 7 bases, and 7 bases stayed unmatched. The CDR3 region has the DNA TGTGCCAGCAGCCCGCGGACAGGGTGGAATTCACCCCTCCACTTT. Its protein product is CASSPRTGWNSPLHF.

This clonotype came up a few times. This chain joins TRBV6-2 or TRBV6-3 and TRBJ1-1; 10 bases align to TRBD1. The trim removed 0 bases at V and 6 bases at J, leaving 4 bases unmatched. Looked up from germline, CDR1 is MNHEY and CDR2 is SVGEGT. This CDR3 region has 15 residues. DNA of the CDR3: TGTGCCAGCAGTTACTCGAAAGGGACAGGGGCTGAAGCTTTCTTT. Its protein is CASSYSKGTGAEAFF.